The 3 T cell receptor beta chains presented below share a single source sample, sequenced in a study of T cells in Graves' hyperthyroidism and ophthalmopathy. TCR beta CDR3 region amplification was performed from RNA transcripts. First-round RT-PCR targeting the TCR CDR3 was performed with the HTBI primer set. TCRdb reprocessed the multiplex PCR reads via MiXCR and lists one record per CDR3 protein. The sample contains 250,000 or so distinct CDR3 sequences, nearly 15% of which appear only once. Sequenced input: blood. The receptors here all came from a woman aged 45-65 years with Graves' hyperthyroidism that later progressed to Graves' ophthalmopathy.

This chain uses TRBV7-6 with TRBJ2-5; D remains ambiguous. The CDR3 totals 13 residues. V lost 5 bases and J lost 5, with 12 bases in between. The germline V gene has CDR1 SGHVS and CDR2 FNYEAQ. Here the CDR3 reads CASSQNPPETQYF. The DNA for the CDR3 is TGTGCCAGCAGCCAAAACCCCCCGGAGACCCAGTACTTC.

V usage is TRBV7-9 and J usage is TRBJ1-4, with unresolved D. V was cut by 1 base and J by 10 bases, with 7 bases left in between. The CDR3 spans 12 residues. Per the germline V gene, CDR1 is SEHNR and CDR2 is FQNEAQ (reference sequence). CDR3 sequence: CASSLDAGKLFF. Here the CDR3 DNA reads TGTGCCAGCAGCTTAGATGCAGGAAAACTGTTTTTT.

The J gene is TRBJ1-4, the V gene TRBV28; 9 bases match TRBD1. V shed 5 bases, J shed 4 bases, and the junction held 8 bases outside the gene matches. Germline values: CDR1 MDHEN, CDR2 SYDVKM. CDR3 length: 16 amino acids. This chain's CDR3 is CASSPPGQGYNEKLFF. CDR3 bases: TGTGCCAGCAGTCCCCCGGGACAGGGATATAATGAAAAACTGTTTTTT.